A selection of T cell receptor beta chains follows, all from one sample in a study of T cell responses to AZD1222 COVID-19 vaccine. Clones were read by immunoSEQ multiplex PCR, and TCRdb kept only the in-frame ones, dropping some. The table records some 150,000 clones, approximately 87% of them present only once. This specimen consisted of peripheral blood, obtained 28 days after the second AZD1222 dose. The receptor set was obtained from an adult who received the AZD1222 COVID-19 vaccine. Each CDR3 is given with its conserved first and last residue. The D gene is left open where the match is weak. Only part of the rows carry a size: once, few, many, or a class if the clone is expanded.

clone_size	j_call	v_call	d_call	cdr3_aa	cdr3_nt
.	TRBJ1-4	TRBV4-3	.	CAPRRPAGAGGEKLFF	TGCGCCCCCCGCCGACCGGCCGGGGCTGGGGGTGAAAAACTGTTTTTT
once	TRBJ2-7	TRBV7-9	.	CASLGGAEQYF	TGTGCCAGCCTAGGGGGTGCCGAGCAGTACTTC
once	TRBJ1-5	TRBV2	.	CASKGGGGNQPQHF	TGTGCCAGCAAGGGCGGTGGTGGCAATCAGCCCCAGCATTTT
.	TRBJ1-1	TRBV7-9	.	CASSPPVGGLNTEAFF	TGTGCCAGCAGCCCTCCGGTTGGTGGACTAAACACTGAAGCTTTCTTT
.	TRBJ2-1	TRBV9	TRBD1	CASSVEGALSGEQFF	TGTGCCAGCAGCGTCGAGGGGGCCCTATCAGGGGAGCAGTTCTTC
.	TRBJ2-3	TRBV30	.	CAWSPALPGTQYF	TGTGCCTGGAGCCCGGCCTTACCGGGTACGCAGTATTTT
.	TRBJ2-3	TRBV27	TRBD2	CASSLLAGPADTQYF	TGTGCCAGCAGTTTGTTAGCGGGGCCGGCAGATACGCAGTATTTT
.	TRBJ1-5	TRBV5-1	.	CASSSGVNQPQHF	TGCGCCAGCAGCTCGGGGGTCAATCAGCCCCAGCATTTT
.	TRBJ1-1	TRBV20-1	.	CSASARGSTEAFF	TGCAGTGCTAGTGCCCGGGGGAGCACTGAAGCTTTCTTT
once	TRBJ2-2	TRBV18	.	CASSSTGAGELFF	TGTGCCAGCTCATCGACCGGGGCCGGGGAGCTGTTTTTT
.	TRBJ1-4	TRBV11-2	.	CASSPLTAYEKLFF	TGTGCCAGCAGCCCCCTTACGGCTTATGAAAAACTGTTTTTT
.	TRBJ1-1	TRBV7-9	.	CASTEEQETLNTEAFF	TGTGCCAGCACCGAGGAGCAGGAGACTTTGAACACTGAAGCTTTCTTT
.	TRBJ2-3	TRBV3-1/TRBV3-2	TRBD1	CASSQPGQGDTDTQYF	TGTGCCAGCAGCCAACCAGGACAGGGCGACACAGATACGCAGTATTTT
once	TRBJ1-1	TRBV9	.	CASSVLGNTEAFF	TGTGCCAGCAGCGTATTAGGGAACACTGAAGCTTTCTTT
.	TRBJ1-1	TRBV5-4	TRBD1	CASSSKTGGDTEAFF	TGTGCCAGCAGCTCCAAGACAGGGGGGGACACTGAAGCTTTCTTT
.	TRBJ2-7	TRBV6-5	.	CASSSQGGVYEQYF	TGTGCCAGCAGTTCCCAGGGGGGGGTCTACGAGCAGTACTTC
.	TRBJ2-4	TRBV3-1/TRBV3-2	.	CASSQTSTDSQRNIQYF	TGTGCCAGCAGCCAAACCTCTACGGACAGCCAAAGGAACATTCAGTACTTC
.	TRBJ2-5	TRBV28	TRBD1	CASSQGVPETQYF	TGTGCCAGCAGTCAGGGGGTCCCGGAGACCCAGTACTTC
.	TRBJ2-2	TRBV2	.	CASSVDRHANTGELFF	TGTGCCAGCAGTGTCGATCGGCACGCGAACACCGGGGAGCTGTTTTTT
.	TRBJ2-5	TRBV5-1	.	CASSLVSGISETQYF	TGCGCCAGCAGCTTGGTTTCAGGGATTTCCGAGACCCAGTACTTC
.	TRBJ1-3	TRBV6-5	TRBD1	CASSSTGTGGNTIYF	TGTGCCAGCAGCTCCACCGGGACAGGGGGAAACACCATATATTTT
.	TRBJ1-5	TRBV6-1	.	CASSEWSSRYSNQPQHF	TGTGCCAGCAGTGAATGGTCCTCGAGGTATAGCAATCAGCCCCAGCATTTT
.	TRBJ1-2	TRBV19	.	CASREGQGGYTF	TGTGCCAGCCGAGAAGGGCAAGGTGGCTACACCTTC
.	TRBJ2-3	TRBV29-1	TRBD1	CSDAGETGPDTQYF	TGCAGCGATGCAGGGGAGACAGGGCCAGATACGCAGTATTTT
.	TRBJ1-2	TRBV5-4	.	CASSQRHNYGYTF	TGTGCCAGCAGCCAACGACACAACTATGGCTACACCTTC
.	TRBJ2-7	TRBV18	.	CASSPRLKGAAPTYEQYF	TGTGCCAGCTCACCTCGTTTGAAAGGGGCCGCCCCCACCTACGAGCAGTACTTC